This TCR beta chain is from a study of blood T cell repertoires in COVID-19. Looking at the study overall: Samples taken during acute and convalescent COVID-19 were collected in the United States, Italy and Spain.

The cohort comprised adults aged 18 to 89 years residing in 20 to 25 US areas. This table comes from immunoSEQ multiplex PCR, and its TCRdb copy is limited to in-frame clones, with some not included. The sample lists around 300,000 clones, roughly nine tenths occurring once. Trimming took 3 bases from V and 5 from J; bases not matched to a gene: 7. The CDR3 covers 15 residues. Germline V lookup: CDR1 SGHRS, CDR2 YFSETQ. The chain is built from TRBV5-1 and TRBJ2-3, with 9 positions matching TRBD2. The sample taken for sequencing was PBMCs or T cells enriched from blood (not recorded which). The receptor was derived from a woman in her sixties or seventies who had recovered from COVID-19. The chain's CDR3 is CASSSAGGPIDTQYF. CDR3 DNA sequence: TGCGCCAGCAGCTCGGCGGGAGGGCCGATAGATACGCAGTATTTT.